The 15 T cell receptor beta chains below come from one sample, sequenced in a study of blood T cell repertoires in COVID-19. Libraries were prepared by immunoSEQ multiplex PCR; TCRdb keeps only in-frame clonotypes and omits some of them. The repertoire holds some 100,000 clones, with around 89% as singletons. Sequenced: peripheral blood. The receptor set was obtained from a human donor with acute or convalescent COVID-19. The donor label of this sample is uncertain.

V is TRBV7-2 and J is TRBJ1-2; 7 bases map to TRBD1. The CDR3 length is 13 residues. V shed 5 bases, J shed 8 bases, and the junction held 8 bases outside the gene matches. CDR1 is SGHTA and CDR2 is FQGNSA in the germline V gene. Written as DNA, the CDR3 is TGTGCCAGCAGCCCCGGACAGGAGCACGGCTACACCTTC. It yields the protein CASSPGQEHGYTF.

V and J are TRBV7-8 and TRBJ2-3; 8 positions match TRBD2. CDR1 and CDR2 (germline): SGHVS, FQNEAQ. CDR3 length: 16 amino acids. After removal of 0 bases from V and 2 bases from J, the junction contained 4 bases not matched to a gene. Here the CDR3 reads CASSLARLAPTDTQYF. CDR3 DNA: TGTGCCAGCAGCTTAGCCCGACTAGCGCCCACAGATACGCAGTATTTT.

V is TRBV30 and J is TRBJ1-1, with D maybe TRBD1 (5 bases). V was trimmed by 2 bases and J by 4 bases, leaving 5 bases between them. The CDR3 contains 11 residues. Per germline, CDR1 GTSNPN and CDR2 SVGIG (reference sequence). CDR3 amino acids: CAWSQGTEAFF. The CDR3 nucleotides read TGTGCCTGGAGTCAGGGCACTGAAGCTTTCTTT.

V and J are TRBV19 and TRBJ1-1; 8 nucleotides agree with TRBD1. The germline gives CDR1 LNHDA, CDR2 SQIVND (reference sequence). This CDR3 comprises 16 residues. Trimming removed 8 bases from V and 3 bases from J; junction bases left unmatched: 14. The CDR3 loop is CASLLQGGGYHTEAFF. The CDR3 nucleotides are TGTGCCAGTTTACTACAGGGGGGAGGATATCACACTGAAGCTTTCTTT. Full variable domain (remainder filled in from reference TRBV19 and TRBJ1-1): DGGITQSPKYLFRKEGQNVTLSCEQNLNHDAMYWYRQDPGQGLRLIYYSQIVNDFQKGDIAEGYSVSREKKESFPLTVTSAQKNPTAFYLCASLLQGGGYHTEAFFGQGTRLTVV.

CDR3 in DNA: TGTGCCAGCAGTTTGGTCGCGGGAGTGCTCTACAATGAGCAGTTCTTC. Residues: CASSLVAGVLYNEQFF. The gene calls are TRBV27 and TRBJ2-1; 7 positions match TRBD2. J gave up 3 bases and V 3 bases, and 8 bases lay outside the gene matches. The germline V gene has CDR1 MNHEY and CDR2 SMNVEV (reference sequence). The CDR3 runs 16 residues.

The V gene is TRBV7-9, the J gene TRBJ2-5; 7 bases agree with TRBD1. After removal of 7 bases from V and 5 bases from J, the junction contained 7 bases not matched to a gene. The germline gives CDR1 SEHNR, CDR2 FQNEAQ (reference sequence). This CDR3 comprises 13 residues. The CDR3 reads CASKKGTDETQYF. Written as DNA, the CDR3 is TGTGCCAGCAAAAAAGGGACAGATGAGACCCAGTACTTC.

This clone showed up just once. The chain employs TRBV29-1 and TRBJ2-1; no definite D call. CDR3 length equals 13 residues. Germline CDR1 reads SQVTM; CDR2 reads ANQGSEA. V lost 4 bases and J 10 bases, leaving 17 bases between the germline ends. For the CDR3, the DNA is TGCAGCGTTGTAGTAGTTTCTATTCGAGAGCAGTTCTTC. Encoded protein: CSVVVVSIREQFF.

CDR3 nucleotides: TGTGCCAGCCACCGGGTCGGTAGCGAAGATCGGACCCAGTACTTC. It translates to CASHRVGSEDRTQYF. This sequence joins TRBV27 and TRBJ2-5; D is possibly TRBD2 (5 bases). CDR1 is MNHEY, CDR2 SMNVEV, per germline (reference sequence). This CDR3 contains 15 residues. Trimming stripped 8 bases from V and 7 bases from J, with 23 bases between.

CDR3 coding DNA: TGTGCCAGCAGCGAACGGACAGGGAGCTACAATGAGCAGTTCTTC. It translates to CASSERTGSYNEQFF. This chain joins TRBV9 and TRBJ2-1; 8 nucleotides align to TRBD1. The trim removed 3 bases at V and 3 bases at J, leaving 5 bases unmatched. Germline CDR1 is SGDLS and CDR2 is YYNGEE. The CDR3 runs to 15 residues.

The chain couples TRBV12-5 to TRBJ2-1; 7 positions agree with TRBD1. V trimming: 5 bases; J trimming: 4 bases; junction bases outside the gene matches: 8. The CDR3 is 15 residues long. Germline V gene sequence: CDR1 LGHNT, CDR2 FRNRAP. CDR3 region: CASGPGTAKYNEQFF. CDR3 in DNA: TGTGCTAGTGGTCCCGGGACAGCGAAATACAATGAGCAGTTCTTC.

This clone was counted only a few times. This rearrangement joins TRBV13 to TRBJ2-3; a possible D gene is TRBD2 (5 bases). CDR1 and CDR2 from the germline V gene are PRHDT and FYEKMQ (reference sequence). The CDR3 runs to 17 residues. V was pared by 2 bases and J by 2 bases, with 17 bases between. CDR3 loop: CASSLSKPQRSTDTQYF. CDR3 in DNA: TGTGCCAGCAGCTTAAGTAAGCCCCAGCGGTCCACAGATACGCAGTATTTT. The complete variable domain, with remaining parts taken from reference TRBV13 and TRBJ2-3, reads AAGVIQSPRHLIKEKRETATLKCYPIPRHDTVYWYQQGPGQDPQFLISFYEKMQSDKGSIPDRFSAQQFSDYHSELNMSSLELGDSALYFCASSLSKPQRSTDTQYFGPGTRLTVL.

The chain joins TRBV28 to TRBJ1-1; D is perhaps TRBD1 (5 bases). This CDR3 has 14 residues. Trimming took 0 bases from V and 1 from J, leaving 6 bases between them. Germline CDR1 reads MDHEN; CDR2 reads SYDVKM. CDR3 sequence (DNA): TGTGCCAGCAGTTTATGGGGGGGGAACACTGAAGCTTTCTTT. Protein: CASSLWGGNTEAFF. The variable domain in full, completed from reference TRBV28 and TRBJ1-1, reads DVKVTQSSRYLVKRTGEKVFLECVQDMDHENMFWYRQDPGLGLRLIYFSYDVKMKEKGDIPEGYSVSREKKERFSLILESASTNQTSMYLCASSLWGGNTEAFFGQGTRLTVV.

Here the CDR3 DNA reads TGTGCCAGTAGTATATCCCCCCAACAGGGATCAGACACCGGGGAGCTGTTTTTT. Its protein product is CASSISPQQGSDTGELFF. The genes are TRBV19 and TRBJ2-2, with D tentatively TRBD1 (6 bases). There are 18 residues in the CDR3. V was trimmed by 2 bases and J by 3 bases, leaving 19 bases between them. Per the germline V gene, CDR1 is LNHDA and CDR2 is SQIVND (reference sequence).

This clone has a single count. The rearrangement joins TRBV27 to TRBJ1-2; D ambiguous. The CDR3 loop spans 16 amino acids. Between the trimmed V and J ends, which lost 6 bases and 0 bases, there was a span of 17 bases. Germline V lookup: CDR1 MNHEY, CDR2 SMNVEV (reference sequence). This CDR3 reads CASRHSRRVANYGYTF. As DNA, the CDR3 is TGTGCCAGCAGACACTCCCGTCGGGTAGCTAACTATGGCTACACCTTC.

The chain employs TRBV2 and TRBJ2-7; TRBD2 might be the D (5 bases). V was trimmed by 8 bases and J by 5 bases, leaving 10 bases between them. This CDR3 is 11 amino acids long. Germline-derived CDR1 and CDR2 are SNHLY and FYNNEI. CDR3 coding DNA: TGTGCCAGCGCGGGTTGGGACGAGCAGTACTTC. Translating it yields CASAGWDEQYF.